The sequence of this TCR beta chain was determined in a study of blood T cell repertoires in COVID-19. Only in-frame clones appear in the TCRdb table, and some are missing; sequencing was by immunoSEQ multiplex PCR. The profile shows 350,000 to 450,000 clones, around 83% of them singletons. Germline lookup yields CDR1 SGHRS and CDR2 YFSETQ. The CDR3 is 16 amino acids. Trimming cost V 0 bases and J 6 bases, with 18 bases left between them. Adults between about 18 and 89 years of age took part from 24 US areas. The TCR was taken from a woman aged 45-59 years who had recovered from COVID-19. The rearrangement uses TRBV5-1 and TRBJ1-1; TRBD1 might be the D (6 bases). Sequenced: PBMCs or T cells enriched from blood (not recorded which). This CDR3 is CASSLADKGVGSEAFF. CDR3 DNA: TGCGCCAGCAGCTTGGCCGATAAGGGGGTAGGGTCTGAAGCTTTCTTT.